The T cell receptor beta chain described here comes from a study of blood T cell repertoires in COVID-19. Germline V gene lookup returns CDR1 SGHKS and CDR2 YYEKEE (reference sequence). V trimming: 0 bases; J trimming: 7 bases; junction bases outside the gene matches: 11. This CDR3 contains 17 residues. Repertoires were generated with immunoSEQ multiplex PCR, while TCRdb's copy carries only in-frame clones and drops some. This table has approximately 140,000 clones, about 80% appearing once. This chain connects TRBV5-5 to TRBJ2-1, with 9 bases fitting TRBD2. The sequence came from a human donor in a cohort sampled during active COVID-19. Material: peripheral blood. The CDR3 sequence: CASSLASGRGGQNEQFF. DNA of the CDR3: TGTGCCAGCAGCTTGGCTTCTGGGCGGGGGGGCCAAAATGAGCAGTTCTTC.